This T cell receptor (beta chain) was sequenced during a study of beta chain features in type 1 diabetes. Whole-study results and caveats: Shorter TCRB CDR3s, moderately but significantly so, marked every one of the four CD4+ subsets in Type 1 diabetes patients.

Germline V gene data show CDR1 as SGHAT and CDR2 as FQDESV (reference sequence). Trimming shortened V by 6 bases and J by 0 bases, and 19 bases separated the two germline ends. The CDR3 extends over 17 amino acids. The isolated RNA, all of it, was reverse transcribed, so expressed TCRB transcripts were what got sequenced. The repertoire was sequenced with immunoSEQ multiplex PCR; TCRdb's copy has only in-frame clones and lacks some. The table records some 500,000 clones, 11% of them present only once. This clone was seen a few times. No antigen is known for it. Once sorted, every population was more than 98% pure.

The genes are TRBV11-1 and TRBJ2-3; either TRBD1 or TRBD2 may supply D (6 bases each). Sample: naive CD4+ T cells from blood. This clonotype was sampled from a woman aged 18-29 years in good health. The CDR3 loop is CASSQFFGGVSTDTQYF. The CDR3 DNA reads TGTGCCAGCAGTCAATTTTTCGGGGGCGTTAGCACAGATACGCAGTATTTT.